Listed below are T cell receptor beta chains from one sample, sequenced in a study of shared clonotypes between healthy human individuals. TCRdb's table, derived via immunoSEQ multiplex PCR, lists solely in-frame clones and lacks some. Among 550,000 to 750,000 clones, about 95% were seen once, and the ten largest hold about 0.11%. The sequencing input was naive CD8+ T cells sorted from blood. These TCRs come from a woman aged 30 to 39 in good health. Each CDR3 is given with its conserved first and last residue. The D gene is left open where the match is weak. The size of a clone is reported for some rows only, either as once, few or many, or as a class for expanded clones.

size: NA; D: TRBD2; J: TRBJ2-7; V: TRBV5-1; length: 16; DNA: TGCGCCAGCAGCCAGTGGACTAGCGGTAGGGGGTCCGAGCAGTACTTC; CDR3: CASSQWTSGRGSEQYF
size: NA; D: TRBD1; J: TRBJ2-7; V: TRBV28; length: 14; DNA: TGTGCCAGCAGTGCCGGGACAGGAGGATACGAGCAGTACTTC; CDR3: CASSAGTGGYEQYF
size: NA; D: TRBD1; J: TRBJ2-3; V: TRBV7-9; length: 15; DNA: TGTGCCAGCAGCTTCTTGGGACAGGGGTCAGATACGCAGTATTTT; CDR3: CASSFLGQGSDTQYF
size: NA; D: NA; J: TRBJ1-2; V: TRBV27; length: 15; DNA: TGTGCCAGCAGTTTAGGGGGAAATCTCCACTATGGCTACACCTTC; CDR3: CASSLGGNLHYGYTF
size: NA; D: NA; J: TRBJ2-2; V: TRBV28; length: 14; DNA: TGTGCCAGCAGTAACAGGGTGTACACCGGGGAGCTGTTTTTT; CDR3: CASSNRVYTGELFF
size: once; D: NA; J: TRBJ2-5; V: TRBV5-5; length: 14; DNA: TGTGCCAGCAGCTTTCCACAGGGAAGGGAGACCCAGTACTTC; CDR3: CASSFPQGRETQYF
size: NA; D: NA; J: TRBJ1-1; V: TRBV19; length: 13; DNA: TGTGCCAGTACTGAGGACTTGAACACTGAAGCTTTCTTT; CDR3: CASTEDLNTEAFF
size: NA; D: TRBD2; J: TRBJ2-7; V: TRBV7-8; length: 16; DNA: TGTGCCAGCAGCCCCGGGAGGGCGGGCTTTTTCTACGAGCAGTACTTC; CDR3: CASSPGRAGFFYEQYF
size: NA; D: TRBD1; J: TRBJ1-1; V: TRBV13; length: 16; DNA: TGTGCCAGCAGCAAAGAAACCGACAGGGCTGGAACTGAAGCTTTCTTT; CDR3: CASSKETDRAGTEAFF
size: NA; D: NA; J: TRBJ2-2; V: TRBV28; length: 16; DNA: TGTGCCAGCAGTCCGTCGGAGTCGCGGAACACCGGGGAGCTGTTTTTT; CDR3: CASSPSESRNTGELFF
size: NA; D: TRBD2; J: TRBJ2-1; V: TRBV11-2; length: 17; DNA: TGTGCCAGCAGCCATCCACACGGGAGGGCTTTCTACAATGAGCAGTTCTTC; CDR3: CASSHPHGRAFYNEQFF
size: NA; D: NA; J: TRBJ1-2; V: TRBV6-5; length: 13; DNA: TGTGCCAGCAGTTCAGACAGCTTCTATGGCTACACCTTC; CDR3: CASSSDSFYGYTF
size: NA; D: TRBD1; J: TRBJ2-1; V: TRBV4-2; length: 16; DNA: TGTGCCAGCAGCCCAGATGGACAGGGGCCCTACAATGAGCAGTTCTTC; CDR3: CASSPDGQGPYNEQFF
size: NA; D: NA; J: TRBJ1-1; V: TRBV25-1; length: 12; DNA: TGTGCCAGCAGGGTAGGGAACACTGAAGCTTTCTTT; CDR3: CASRVGNTEAFF
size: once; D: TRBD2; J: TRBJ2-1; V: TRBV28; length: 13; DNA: TGTGCCATTTCGACTAGCGGGAGTTTGGGGGAGTTCTTC; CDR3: CAISTSGSLGEFF
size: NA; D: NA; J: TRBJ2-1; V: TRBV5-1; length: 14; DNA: TGCGCCAGCAGCTTGTGGGACCCCTTCAATGAGCAGTTCTTC; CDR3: CASSLWDPFNEQFF
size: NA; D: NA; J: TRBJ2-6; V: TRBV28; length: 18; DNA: TGTGCCAGCAGGACCAGCTCCACTTGGGAAACTGGGGCCAACGTCCTGACTTTC; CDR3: CASRTSSTWETGANVLTF
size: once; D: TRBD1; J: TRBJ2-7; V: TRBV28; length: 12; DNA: TGTGCCAGCGGGGACAGGGGGTACGAGCAGTACTTC; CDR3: CASGDRGYEQYF
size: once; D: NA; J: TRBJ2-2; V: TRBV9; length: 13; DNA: TGTGCCAGCAGCGTAGATAACACCGGGGAGCTGTTTTTT; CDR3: CASSVDNTGELFF
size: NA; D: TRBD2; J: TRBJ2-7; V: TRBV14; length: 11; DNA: TGTGCCAGCAGTGGGGGGGGAGAGCAGTACTTC; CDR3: CASSGGGEQYF
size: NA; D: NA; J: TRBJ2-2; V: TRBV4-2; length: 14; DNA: TGTGCCAGCAGCTGGGGCCGGGACACCGGGGAGCTGTTTTTT; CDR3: CASSWGRDTGELFF
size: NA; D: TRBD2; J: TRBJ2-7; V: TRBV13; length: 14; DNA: TGTGCCAGCAGTTGGACTAGTTCTACCTACGAGCAGTACTTC; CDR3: CASSWTSSTYEQYF
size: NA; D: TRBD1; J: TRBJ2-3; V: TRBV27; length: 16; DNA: TGTGCCAGCAGTTTATCTGGGACAGGGAAAACAGATACGCAGTATTTT; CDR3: CASSLSGTGKTDTQYF
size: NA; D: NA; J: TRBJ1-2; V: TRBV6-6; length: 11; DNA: TGTGCCAGCAGGCAGGGGTATGGCTACACCTTC; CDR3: CASRQGYGYTF
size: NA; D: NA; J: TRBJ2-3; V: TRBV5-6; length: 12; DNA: TGTGCCAGCACCCAGGGCACAGATACGCAGTATTTT; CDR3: CASTQGTDTQYF
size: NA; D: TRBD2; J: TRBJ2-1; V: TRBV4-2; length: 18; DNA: TGTGCCAGCAGCCAAGATCCGGAACTAGCGGGAGGAAACAATGAGCAGTTCTTC; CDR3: CASSQDPELAGGNNEQFF
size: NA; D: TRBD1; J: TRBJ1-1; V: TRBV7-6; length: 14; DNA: TGTGCCAGCAGCTTTCAGGGGGCGAGCTCTGAAGCTTTCTTT; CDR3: CASSFQGASSEAFF
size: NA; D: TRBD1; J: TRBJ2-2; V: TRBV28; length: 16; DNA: TGTGCCAGCAGTTCGTCGACAGGGGGCTTGACCGGGGAGCTGTTTTTT; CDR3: CASSSSTGGLTGELFF
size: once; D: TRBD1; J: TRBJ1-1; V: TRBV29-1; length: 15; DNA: TGCAGCGTTGCGGGGAGTCAGGGGGCTGACACTGAAGCTTTCTTT; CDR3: CSVAGSQGADTEAFF
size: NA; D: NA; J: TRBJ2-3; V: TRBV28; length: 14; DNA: TGTGCCAGCAGTTTATCCAACCTGGTGGATACGCAGTATTTT; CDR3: CASSLSNLVDTQYF
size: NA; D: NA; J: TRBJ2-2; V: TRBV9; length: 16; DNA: TGTGCCAGCAGCGTTAAGACGGGAACGAACACCGGGGAGCTGTTTTTT; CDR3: CASSVKTGTNTGELFF